This T cell receptor (beta chain) originates from a study of shared clonotypes between healthy human individuals. Findings of the study overall: About 5% of naive CD4 clonotypes were shared across several donors. What limited the represented genetic and exposure-history diversity was the small number of donors.

Concerning this clone: Its target is not known.

Selected positively for CCR7 and CD45RO-negative, naive CD8 cells excluded terminally differentiated effector memory CD45RA+ cells. Deep was the level used in running the assay. The genomic DNA of each subset was split evenly across several immunoSEQ plates. Here immunoSEQ multiplex PCR was the method, and the copy in TCRdb shows in-frame clones only, minus some. The sample yields millions of clones, about 93% seen once. The CDR3 totals 16 residues. Trimming shortened V by 1 base and J by 7 bases, and 19 bases separated the two germline ends. CDR1 and CDR2 from the germline V gene are MGHRA and YSYEKL.

This receptor was taken from a man between 18 and 35 years old in good health. Some clones in this sample may be carry-over from other donors' samples. Sample: naive CD8+ T cells from PBMCs. This chain uses TRBV4-1 with TRBJ1-1; unclear D gene. In DNA, the CDR3 is TGCGCCAGCAGCCAAGTCGGTAATAGGGTTGGAATTGAAGCTTTCTTT. Its translation: CASSQVGNRVGIEAFF.